This T cell receptor (beta chain) was profiled in a study of T cells after yellow fever vaccination. Germline V CDR1 and CDR2: SGHTA, FQGNSA. V was shortened by 1 base and J by 4 bases, with 8 bases between the two germline ends. The CDR3 covers 14 residues. By 5'RACE template switching, TCR cDNA was produced, with a universal primer site and UMIs added in the process. TCRdb independently ran MiXCR on the 5' RACE reads; one entry per CDR3 protein. The sample has about 320,000 distinct CDR3 sequences; approximately 7% are singletons. General study points: Though it reached lower strength, the secondary response hit its peak faster, day 5 versus 15. Post-booster reappearance was seen for most primary-vaccination clones (about 96% CD4, around 89% CD8).

In the case of this clonotype: Its antigen is not known.

This chain connects TRBV7-2 to TRBJ2-1, with D uncertain. The receptor was isolated from a man younger than 35 who received the YFV17D yellow fever vaccine. This sample comprised PBMCs, obtained about 41 days after the first yellow fever vaccination. The chain's CDR3 is CASSLDPDYNEQFF. CDR3 bases: TGTGCCAGCAGCTTAGATCCAGATTACAATGAGCAGTTCTTC.